These T cell receptor beta chains were read from a single sample in a study of T-cell reconstitution after alpha-beta-depleted transplantation in children. Using its own MiXCR run on the PCR reads, TCRdb lists one record per CDR3 protein. There are 250,000 to 300,000 distinct CDR3 sequences in the sample; 10% occur only once, and less than 9% lies in the top ten. The input for sequencing was PBMCs, taken before TCRalphabeta/CD19-depleted stem cell transplant. The receptors were sampled from a boy in the first two years of life with acute myeloid leukemia, due to receive a stem cell transplant. Both conserved end residues are part of each CDR3. D genes are given only for firm matches. Only part of the rows carry a size: once, few, many, or a class if the clone is expanded.

V	size	length	J	D	DNA	CDR3
TRBV18	NA	15	TRBJ2-7	NA	TGTGCCAGCTCACCAGGGTTGGGCTCAACCTACGAGCAGTACTTC	CASSPGLGSTYEQYF
TRBV6-1	many	15	TRBJ2-1	NA	TGTGCCAGCAGTGGGGACTTCGATAAATACAATGAGCAGTTCTTC	CASSGDFDKYNEQFF
TRBV5-1	NA	17	TRBJ2-5	NA	TGCGCCAGCAGCCAACTATACACCCACCTTAGGCAAGAGACCCAGTACTTC	CASSQLYTHLRQETQYF
TRBV27	many	16	TRBJ1-1	NA	TGTGCCAGCAGTTTATATATGTGGGGCATGAACACTGAAGCTTTCTTT	CASSLYMWGMNTEAFF
TRBV4-3	many	18	TRBJ2-3	TRBD2	TGCGCCAGCAGCCAAGATCGACTAGCGGGCGGGGGCACAGATACGCAGTATTTT	CASSQDRLAGGGTDTQYF
TRBV12-3/TRBV12-4	NA	13	TRBJ1-1	TRBD1	TGTGCCAGCAGTTTCCAAACGACAGGGGGGGCTTTCTTT	CASSFQTTGGAFF
TRBV27	many	14	TRBJ1-2	TRBD1	TGTGCCAGCATGCGCGAGACAGGGGACTTTGGCTACACCTTC	CASMRETGDFGYTF
TRBV20-1	NA	13	TRBJ2-1	TRBD2	TGCAGTGCTCCGCCTAGCGGGGGACGTGAGCAGTTCTTC	CSAPPSGGREQFF
TRBV6-2/TRBV6-3	many	14	TRBJ2-1	NA	TGTGCCAGGACAAGGGGGACGGATTACAATGAGCAGTTCTTC	CARTRGTDYNEQFF
TRBV7-3	few	16	TRBJ2-1	TRBD2	TGTGCCAGCAGCTTATATTCTAGCGGGAAATACAATGAGCAGTTCTTC	CASSLYSSGKYNEQFF
TRBV19	NA	14	TRBJ2-7	NA	TGTGCCAGTAGTTCGAGGGGGTATTCCTACGAGCAGTACTTC	CASSSRGYSYEQYF
TRBV11-3	many	13	TRBJ2-7	NA	TGTGCCAGCAGTTTCCGGTCGGAAGCCGAGCAGTACTTC	CASSFRSEAEQYF
TRBV11-2	few	11	TRBJ1-3	NA	TGTGCTAACAGAGACGGAAACACCATATATTTT	CANRDGNTIYF
TRBV6-1	once	14	TRBJ1-3	NA	TGTGCCAGCAAATTCGACAGCTCTGGAAACACCATATATTTT	CASKFDSSGNTIYF
TRBV20-1	NA	14	TRBJ2-1	NA	TGCAGTGTTATGCGGGTGGGTACCTACAATGAGCAGTTCTTC	CSVMRVGTYNEQFF
TRBV20-1	NA	16	TRBJ2-1	TRBD2	TGCAGTGCTCCTCAGCCGGGACTAGCCGTAAACAATGAGCAGTTCTTC	CSAPQPGLAVNNEQFF
TRBV11-2	many	14	TRBJ1-5	NA	TGTGCCAGCAGCTTAGATCCCACCCCCGAGCCCCAGCATTTT	CASSLDPTPEPQHF
TRBV30	few	13	TRBJ2-5	NA	TGTGCCTGGAGTGACGGGACCCTGGAGACCCAGTACTTC	CAWSDGTLETQYF
TRBV12-3/TRBV12-4	NA	12	TRBJ1-1	NA	TGTGCCAGCATATCGACCTCCCATAGAGCTTTCTTT	CASISTSHRAFF
TRBV7-6	many	16	TRBJ2-1	NA	TGTGCCAGCAGCTCGCTAGGGCCGGGGTCCTACAATGAGCAGTTCTTC	CASSSLGPGSYNEQFF
TRBV5-5	many	13	TRBJ1-4	TRBD1	TGTGCCAGCGCGGACAGGGTTAATGAAAAACTGTTTTTT	CASADRVNEKLFF
TRBV5-1	many	15	TRBJ1-4	NA	TGCGCCAGCAGCTTGGGAGGACAAACCAATGAAAAACTGTTTTTT	CASSLGGQTNEKLFF
TRBV5-5	many	15	TRBJ2-7	TRBD1	TGTGCCAGCAGCCCGGGACAGGGAGCCTACTACGAGCAGTACTTC	CASSPGQGAYYEQYF
TRBV7-9	few	15	TRBJ2-7	TRBD2	TGTGCCAGCAGCTTAGGTCCTAGCGGGAGCGGCGAGCAGTACTTC	CASSLGPSGSGEQYF
TRBV20-1	many	10	TRBJ2-3	NA	TGCAGTGCCGACGTTGGTACGCAGTATTTT	CSADVGTQYF
TRBV29-1	many	13	TRBJ1-1	NA	TGCAGCGCCTCCACAGGGCGAGACACTGAAGCTTTCTTT	CSASTGRDTEAFF
TRBV9	many	14	TRBJ2-7	NA	TGTGCCAGCAGCGTCGACCTAGGATCCTACGAGCAGTACTTC	CASSVDLGSYEQYF
TRBV15	NA	16	TRBJ1-3	NA	TGTGCCACCAGCAGAGGAGGCCGGGACGGAGGAAACACCATATATTTT	CATSRGGRDGGNTIYF
TRBV6-2/TRBV6-3	many	16	TRBJ2-3	TRBD2	TGTGCCAGCAGTTCTAGCGGGCGCGGGTTGGGAGATACGCAGTATTTT	CASSSSGRGLGDTQYF
TRBV12-3/TRBV12-4	many	15	TRBJ1-1	TRBD1	TGTGCCAGCAGAATAACAGGGGTTAGGTTGACTGAAGCTTTCTTT	CASRITGVRLTEAFF
TRBV7-9	many	13	TRBJ2-7	TRBD2	TGTGCCAGCAGCCCGACCGGGGGGGGCGAGCAGTACTTC	CASSPTGGGEQYF
TRBV7-6	many	15	TRBJ1-5	NA	TGTGCCAGCAGCTTAAACCCCTCGAGTGGTCAGCCCCAGCATTTT	CASSLNPSSGQPQHF
TRBV7-8	many	16	TRBJ1-4	NA	TGTGCCAGCAGCTTAGAACTCAGGGGCGGTAATGAAAAACTGTTTTTT	CASSLELRGGNEKLFF
TRBV6-1	NA	15	TRBJ2-7	NA	TGTGCCAGCAGGCAACGGGACCGGCACTCCTACGAGCAGTACTTC	CASRQRDRHSYEQYF
TRBV3-1	many	14	TRBJ1-5	NA	TGTGCCAGCAGCCAAGATTGGCAGGATCAGCCCCAGCATTTT	CASSQDWQDQPQHF
TRBV3-1	many	16	TRBJ1-5	NA	TGTGCCAGCAGCCAAGGTCTAGGGGGGATCGATCAGCCCCAGCATTTT	CASSQGLGGIDQPQHF
TRBV20-1	many	15	TRBJ2-5	TRBD2	TGCAGTGCTAGAGATAAGGCTAGCGGCCAAGAGACCCAGTACTTC	CSARDKASGQETQYF
TRBV5-1	NA	14	TRBJ2-4	NA	TGCGCCAGCAGCTTGGGGCAGTCCCGGAACATTCAGTACTTC	CASSLGQSRNIQYF
TRBV12-3/TRBV12-4	many	15	TRBJ2-5	TRBD1	TGTGCCAGCAGTACCACGGACAGGGGGGGGGAGACCCAGTACTTC	CASSTTDRGGETQYF
TRBV28	NA	15	TRBJ2-1	NA	TGTGCCAGTTGTCGACGGGGGAGCTCCTACAATGAGCAGTTCTTC	CASCRRGSSYNEQFF